Each of the 9 T cell receptor beta chains below was sequenced from the same sample in a study of T cell responses to AZD1222 COVID-19 vaccine. Sequencing used immunoSEQ multiplex PCR; TCRdb keeps in-frame clones, though not all of them. The sample contains about 140,000 clones, roughly 90% of which appear only once. Sequenced here: peripheral blood, sampled on day 0 of AZD1222 vaccination. These receptor sequences come from an adult in good health.

The rearrangement uses TRBV10-3 and TRBJ2-3; TRBD2 aligns across 11 bases. The CDR3 has 14 amino acids. V trimming: 5 bases; J trimming: 5 bases; junction bases outside the gene matches: 3. Germline V gene sequence: CDR1 ENHRY, CDR2 SYGVKD. The CDR3 coding sequence is TGTGCCATCAGTTTAGCGGGGGGGCTAGATACGCAGTATTTT. It codes for CAISLAGGLDTQYF.

This chain connects TRBV18 to TRBJ2-7; 14 bases are shared with TRBD2. Germline loops: CDR1 KGHSH, CDR2 LQKENI. The CDR3 is made up of 18 amino acids. Losses at the gene ends were 0 bases for V and 4 bases for J; bases not matched to a gene: 8. The CDR3, as DNA: TGTGCCAGCTCACCACCGGGGACTAGCGGGGGAGCATTATACGAGCAGTACTTC. Translated, it gives CASSPPGTSGGALYEQYF. Variable domain in full (rest from reference TRBV18 and TRBJ2-7): NAGVMQNPRHLVRRRGQEARLRCSPMKGHSHVYWYRQLPEEGLKFMVYLQKENIIDESGMPKERFSAEFPKEGPSILRIQQVVRGDSAAYFCASSPPGTSGGALYEQYFGPGTRLTVT.

V usage is TRBV15 and J usage is TRBJ1-4; D not resolved. This CDR3 comprises 13 residues. Trimming shortened V by 8 bases and J by 5 bases, and 12 bases separated the two germline ends. Germline loops: CDR1 LNHNV, CDR2 YYDKDF (reference sequence). As DNA, the CDR3 is TGTGCCACCGCGAATGAGAGCAATGAAAAACTGTTTTTT. As protein: CATANESNEKLFF.

V is TRBV2 and J is TRBJ2-3; 11 nucleotides agree with TRBD1. Germline loops: CDR1 SNHLY, CDR2 FYNNEI. J gave up 5 bases and V 7 bases, and 11 bases lay outside the gene matches. The CDR3 covers 16 residues. The CDR3 DNA sequence: TGTGCCAGCACAACAGGGACAGGGGGTAGTGTAGATACGCAGTATTTT. Translated: CASTTGTGGSVDTQYF.

The chain recombines TRBV15 with TRBJ1-1; D not resolved. This CDR3 region has 15 residues. Per germline, CDR1 LNHNV and CDR2 YYDKDF (reference sequence). Between the trimmed V and J ends, which lost 0 bases and 1 base, there was a span of 9 bases. The CDR3 bases are TGTGCCACCAGCAGAGAAGCCAGGTCGAACACTGAAGCTTTCTTT. It codes for CATSREARSNTEAFF. The full variable domain, its missing parts supplied by reference TRBV15 and TRBJ1-1, is DAMVIQNPRYQVTQFGKPVTLSCSQTLNHNVMYWYQQKSSQAPKLLFHYYDKDFNNEADTPDNFQSRRPNTSFCFLDIRSPGLGDTAMYLCATSREARSNTEAFFGQGTRLTVV.

A single count supports this clone. This chain links TRBV5-5 with TRBJ2-7; TRBD1 or TRBD2 may be the D gene (6 bases each). V was cut by 3 bases and J by 6 bases, with 16 bases left in between. Germline CDR1 SGHKS, CDR2 YYEKEE (reference sequence). The CDR3 is 14 amino acids. CDR3 coding DNA: TGTGCCAGCAGCTCACGGGGGCCTCCTTTCGAGCAGTACTTC. This encodes CASSSRGPPFEQYF.

The chain links TRBV12-3 or TRBV12-4 to TRBJ2-2, with D possibly matching TRBD2 (6 bases). The CDR3 covers 13 residues. V gave up 7 bases and J gave up 7 bases, with 13 bases separating them. Here the CDR3 DNA reads TGTGCCAGCACCCAATGGAGGGACGGGGAGCTGTTTTTT. Translating it yields CASTQWRDGELFF.

The chain recombines TRBV2 with TRBJ2-7, with 7 nucleotides matching TRBD1. Germline trimming cut 5 bases from V and 1 base from J; bases unmatched to any gene: 8. Germline V gene lookup returns CDR1 SNHLY and CDR2 FYNNEI. CDR3 length: 15 residues. CDR3 DNA sequence: TGTGCCAGCAGTAGACAGGGTAGTATATCCTACGAGCAGTACTTC. It translates to CASSRQGSISYEQYF.

The gene calls are TRBV11-3 and TRBJ1-2; no reliable D call. The CDR3 totals 15 residues. Germline V lookup: CDR1 SGHNT, CDR2 YENEEA. The V end was cut by 1 base, the J end by 4 bases, with 13 bases between. The CDR3 DNA is TGTGCCAGCAGCTTAGCCGGGGATCGGAGCTATGGCTACACCTTC. It is translated as CASSLAGDRSYGYTF.